This T cell receptor beta chain appears in the sequencing data of a study of blood T cell repertoires in COVID-19 (dated by TCRdb to between 2020 and 2021). As for the study more broadly: Samples covering the acute and convalescent phases of COVID-19 were provided by collaborators in the United States, Italy and Spain. Where HLA class I and class II types were available, the types were taken from metadata supplied by the sample provider, not from assay-based typing. The samples were drawn from the first 160 participants of the ongoing ImmuneRACE study and from some 1,300 subjects provided by 6 global collaborators. Subjects who had been exposed to COVID-19, were actively infected with it, or had recovered from it provided the deeply sampled blood TCRbeta repertoires that made up the dataset. The prospective study material was composed of cDNA or gDNA derived from T cells, B-cell-depleted T cells, or PBMCs. Sample metadata almost always included a de-identified subject ID, COVID-19 status, age in years and sex. A freely available public database, intended as a resource for researchers studying the immune response to SARS-CoV-2, is where the repertoires were released. General findings and caveats noted by the study authors: The quantity of clinical and demographic metadata differed by source and by participant and was supplied without curation.

Collaborating institutions collected whole blood in K2EDTA tubes following their own protocols. For TCRbeta analysis, collaborator samples were shipped as frozen whole blood, as isolated PBMCs, or as DNA extracted from either sample type. The immunoSEQ Assay, a bias-controlled multiplex PCR, was used to amplify TCRbeta CDR3 regions from genomic DNA. The authors' analysis ran thus. Within the assay, amplification of reference gene primers was used to estimate how many nucleated cells each sample contained. Sequence reads were collapsed and filtered to measure the absolute abundance of every unique TCRbeta CDR3 rearrangement. For each sample, productive Simpson clonality was calculated by taking the square root of Simpson's diversity index across productive rearrangements. TCRdb's version of the immuneACCESS table is confined to in-frame rearrangements and falls short of the full clone set. An unresolved V gene accounts for under half of the shortfall where checked; the remainder is of unknown origin. Clone size and V and J calls were adopted from that table, with D and trimming inferred from the DNA. This sample comprises around 63,000 clones, over 75% of them detected only once. Clones ranked in the top ten supply roughly 6.9% of the sample.

Reading from cysteine to phenylalanine, the CDR3 counts 13 amino acids. Left in the record is the CDR3 DNA by itself, 39 bases read in frame from the first base. The V end loses 7 bases and the J end loses 6 bases, and a stretch of 13 bases separates them. CDR1 is given as MNHEY and CDR2 as SVGAGI, both from the germline V gene. As to this clone: There is no known antigen for this receptor. No much larger clone is present one base from it, and per-base qualities are unavailable.

The V and J genes are TRBV6-5 and TRBJ1-5, and the D gene may be TRBD1, 5 bases matching. The specimen was peripheral blood. The receptor was derived from a man between 60 and 75 years old with acute or convalescent COVID-19. This receptor carries the CDR3 CASMSGRGQPQHF. At the DNA level, the sequence is TGTGCCAGCATGTCAGGGAGGGGTCAGCCCCAGCATTTT.